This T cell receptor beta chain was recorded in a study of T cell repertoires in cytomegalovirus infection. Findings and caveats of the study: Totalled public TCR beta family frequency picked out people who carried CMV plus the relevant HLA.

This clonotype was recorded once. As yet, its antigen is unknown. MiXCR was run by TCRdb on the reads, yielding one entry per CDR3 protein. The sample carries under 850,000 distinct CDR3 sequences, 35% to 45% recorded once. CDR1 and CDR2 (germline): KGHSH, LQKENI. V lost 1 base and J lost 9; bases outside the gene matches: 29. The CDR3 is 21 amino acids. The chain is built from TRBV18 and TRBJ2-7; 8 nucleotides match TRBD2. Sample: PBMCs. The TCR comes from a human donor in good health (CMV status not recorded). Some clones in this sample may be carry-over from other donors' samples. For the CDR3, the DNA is TGTGCCAGCTCACCACTTGGCGGGAGGCCATTTATCGCTCCTACGATGTCAGCGCAGTACTTC. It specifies CASSPLGGRPFIAPTMSAQYF. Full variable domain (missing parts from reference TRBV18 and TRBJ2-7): NAGVMQNPRHLVRRRGQEARLRCSPMKGHSHVYWYRQLPEEGLKFMVYLQKENIIDESGMPKERFSAEFPKEGPSILRIQQVVRGDSAAYFCASSPLGGRPFIAPTMSAQYFGPGTRLTVT.